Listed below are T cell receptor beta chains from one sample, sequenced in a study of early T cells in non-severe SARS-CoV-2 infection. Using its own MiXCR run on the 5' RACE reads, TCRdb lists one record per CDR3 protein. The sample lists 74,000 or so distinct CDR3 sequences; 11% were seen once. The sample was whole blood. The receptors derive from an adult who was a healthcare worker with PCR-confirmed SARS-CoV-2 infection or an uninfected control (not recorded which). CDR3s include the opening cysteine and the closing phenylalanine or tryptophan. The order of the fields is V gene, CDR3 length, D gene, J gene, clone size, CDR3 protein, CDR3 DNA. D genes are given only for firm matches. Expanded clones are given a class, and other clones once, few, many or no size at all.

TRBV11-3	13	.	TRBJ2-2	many	CASSFDGSGELFF	TGTGCCAGCAGCTTCGACGGTAGCGGGGAGCTGTTTTTT
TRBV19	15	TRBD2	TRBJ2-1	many	CASSMGAGGSDEQFF	TGTGCCAGTAGTATGGGAGCGGGAGGTTCGGATGAGCAGTTCTTC
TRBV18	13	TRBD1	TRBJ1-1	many	CASATGSDTEAFF	TGTGCCAGCGCGACAGGGTCGGACACTGAAGCTTTCTTT
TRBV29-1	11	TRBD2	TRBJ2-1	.	CSVSGRNEQFF	TGCAGCGTTAGCGGGAGGAATGAGCAGTTCTTC
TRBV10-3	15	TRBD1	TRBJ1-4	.	CAISDPGQGGEKLFF	TGTGCCATCAGTGACCCTGGACAGGGAGGCGAAAAACTGTTTTTT
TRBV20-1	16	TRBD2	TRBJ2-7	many	CSALVATSGESYEQYF	TGCAGTGCTCTGGTGGCAACTAGCGGAGAGAGCTACGAGCAGTACTTC
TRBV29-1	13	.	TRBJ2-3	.	CSAPGASTDTQYF	TGCAGCGCCCCAGGGGCCAGCACAGATACGCAGTATTTT
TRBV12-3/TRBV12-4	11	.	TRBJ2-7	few	CASGRGYEQYF	TGTGCCAGCGGAAGGGGTTACGAGCAGTACTTC
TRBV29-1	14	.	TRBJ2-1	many	CSVVPLQGPTTEFF	TGCAGCGTTGTCCCACTACAGGGCCCAACCACGGAGTTCTTC
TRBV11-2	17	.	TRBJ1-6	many	CASSLSGAGALNSPLHF	TGTGCCAGCAGCTTGTCGGGTGCCGGCGCCCTTAATTCACCCCTCCACTTT
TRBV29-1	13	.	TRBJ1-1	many	CSVEGSGATEAFF	TGCAGCGTTGAAGGGTCAGGGGCCACTGAAGCTTTCTTT
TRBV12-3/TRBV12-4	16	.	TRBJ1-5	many	CASSSTGVRSNQPQHF	TGTGCCAGCAGTTCCACCGGAGTCAGGAGCAATCAGCCCCAGCATTTT
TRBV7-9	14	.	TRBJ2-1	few	CASSPRGGLDEQFF	TGTGCCAGCAGCCCTAGAGGGGGTCTCGATGAGCAGTTCTTC
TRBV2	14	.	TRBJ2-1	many	CASSEYGQNNEQFF	TGTGCCAGCAGTGAATATGGGCAAAACAATGAGCAGTTCTTC